This TCR beta chain stems from a study of blood T cell repertoires in COVID-19. Looking at the study overall: The United States, Italy and Spain provided the acute and convalescent COVID-19 samples.

The authors' processing: Reference gene primer amplification gave nucleated cell count estimates. The data were produced by immunoSEQ multiplex PCR, yet TCRdb's version contains in-frame clones alone and is incomplete. For V, J and clone size, that table is used; D and trimming come from the DNA. The profile shows nearly 110,000 clones, about four fifths of them singletons. This clone showed up just once. CDR1 is LGHDT, CDR2 YNNKEL, per germline (reference sequence). The CDR3 totals 12 residues. V was trimmed by 0 bases and J by 8 bases, leaving 5 bases between them. This receptor was obtained from a woman in her sixties with acute or convalescent COVID-19. The sample consisted of peripheral blood. The chain combines TRBV3-1 (or the pseudogene TRBV3-2) with TRBJ2-1; the D is unclear. The CDR3 spells CASSQDYDEQFF. CDR3 coding DNA: TGTGCCAGCAGCCAAGATTATGATGAGCAGTTCTTC.